This T cell receptor (beta chain) was captured in a study of OX40 agonist ivuxolimab in advanced cancers. Some background on the complete study: Ivuxolimab, which targeted the costimulatory receptor OX40 (CD134), was an agonistic, fully human IgG2 monoclonal antibody. Intravenous ivuxolimab was administered to patients every 2 weeks at six dose levels: 0.01, 0.1, 0.3, 1.5, 3 and 10 mg/kg. Of the approximately 50 dose-escalation patients, hepatocellular carcinoma was present in approximately 20, melanoma in approximately 15, renal cell carcinoma in 9 and head and neck cancer in 9. The dose-escalation cohort was 82.7% male with a mean age of around 64 years, ranging from about 23 to 85. Prior anti-PD-1, anti-PD-L1 or anti-CTLA-4 therapy was permitted, and 40% of dose-escalation patients had received checkpoint inhibitors. Three dose-escalation patients achieved partial responses, one with hepatocellular carcinoma and two with cutaneous melanoma. Peripheral TCRbeta sequencing aimed to test whether ivuxolimab altered TCR sequence diversity and caused clonal T-cell expansion. The paper covers the monotherapy dose-escalation part of the phase I ivuxolimab trial, which included N ≈ 50 patients. What the work shows at the level of the full study, not this receptor alone: The antigen specificity of the peripheral T cells that underwent clonal expansion was not determined. Low levels of normalized T-cell clonal expansion were also seen in some patients who did not respond. Partial responders in the 0.1-3.0 mg/kg groups had among the lowest normalized peripheral clonal expansion, especially among CD8+ T cells. At doses from 0.1 to 3.0 mg/kg, clonal expansion was seen in both CD4+ and CD8+ blood T cells between baseline and week 6. After ivuxolimab, expanded clones were on average more numerous among CD8+ T cells than among CD4+ T cells.

Genomic DNA was isolated from the sorted cells so that the TCRbeta CDR3 region could be sequenced. The immunoSEQ Assay was used to sequence the TCRbeta CDR3 regions. TCRdb holds this immuneACCESS table with in-frame rearrangements only. Some clones are missing; in checked studies, unresolved V genes explain under half, and the rest has no known cause. Present in this sample are about 20,000 clones, more than 80% of which were seen just once. The top ten hold roughly a quarter of the sample. Patients with a history of autoimmune disease or receiving systemic immunosuppression were excluded from the trial. In every dose cohort, peripheral blood was drawn for TCR sequencing at baseline, cycle 4 day 1, and cycle 7 day 1. Samples were obtained from an open-label, multicenter, first-in-human phase I dose-escalation trial of ivuxolimab. The trial enrolled adults with locally advanced or metastatic head and neck squamous cell, hepatocellular, melanoma or renal cell carcinoma. Before TCR sequencing, CD4+ T cells and CD8+ T cells from peripheral blood were sorted into separate populations.

Of note for this clone: Its antigen is currently not known. No per-base quality is available; no much larger clone lies one base away.

Measured from the cysteine to the phenylalanine, the CDR3 is 14 residues long. Here the CDR3 DNA is all that survives: 42 bases in frame from base 1. V loses 1 base of germline sequence and J loses 4 bases, and the interval between the two ends is 8 bases. Via the germline V gene (reference sequence), CDR1 is SEHNR and CDR2 FQNEAQ. The sequence was collected from an adult with an advanced solid tumor such as melanoma, head and neck, liver or kidney cancer. This receptor chain uses TRBV7-9 and TRBJ2-1, with a tentative D gene TRBD2 over 5 matching bases. The source was CD4+ or CD8+ T cells sorted from blood, collected in a trial of the OX40 agonist ivuxolimab. Read as DNA, the sequence is TGTGCCAGCAGCTTAGAGAGCGGTTACAATGAGCAGTTCTTC. Its protein product is CASSLESGYNEQFF.